These 14 T cell receptor beta chains were all obtained from the same sample, sequenced in a study of molecular identifiers for immune sequencing clone quantification. Via MiXCR, TCRdb re-called the PCR reads, giving one row per CDR3 protein. This table has around 65,000 distinct CDR3 sequences, around a sixth appearing once. Sequencing was done on a sample of naive CD8+ T cells from blood, with Jurkat cell RNA spiked in. The subset was: FACS-sorted CD8+CD4-CCR7+CD45RA+ naive T cells. The receptors here all came from a human donor in good health. Some libraries in this study had Jurkat cell RNA spiked in.

This clonotype was seen ten or more times. The chain uses TRBV6-2 or TRBV6-3 and TRBJ2-7; 7 nucleotides line up with TRBD2. Germline loops: CDR1 MNHEY, CDR2 SVGEGT. V gave up 2 bases and J gave up 3 bases; unmatched junction bases: 10. This CDR3 region has 16 residues. The CDR3 is CASSYIVRGSVYEQYF. CDR3 nucleotide sequence: TGTGCCAGCAGTTACATTGTTCGCGGGAGTGTCTACGAGCAGTACTTC.

Ten or more counts support this clonotype. The V and J genes are TRBV4-1 and TRBJ2-3; 7 positions match TRBD2. CDR1 is MGHRA, CDR2 YSYEKL, per germline. V lost 2 bases and J lost 0; bases outside the gene matches: 8. This CDR3 is built from 17 residues. CDR3 sequence (DNA): TGCGCCAGCAGCCAAAGGTTGCGGGAGTTGAGCACAGATACGCAGTATTTT. This encodes CASSQRLRELSTDTQYF.

The chain combines TRBV25-1 with TRBJ2-1; 11 nucleotides line up with TRBD2. Germline assignment: CDR1 MGHDK and CDR2 SYGVNS. There are 16 residues in the CDR3. V trimming: 4 bases; J trimming: 10 bases; junction bases outside the gene matches: 12. CDR3 protein: CASSGLGLAEILEQFF. For the CDR3, the DNA is TGTGCCAGCAGTGGCTTGGGACTAGCGGAAATTCTGGAGCAGTTCTTC.

This chain uses TRBV14 with TRBJ2-1; D is unclear. The CDR3 loop spans 14 amino acids. V was shortened by 3 bases and J by 4 bases, with 10 bases between the two germline ends. Germline lookup yields CDR1 SGHDN and CDR2 FVKESK. CDR3 sequence: CASSQADNYNEQFF. DNA for the CDR3: TGTGCCAGCAGCCAGGCTGACAATTACAATGAGCAGTTCTTC. The variable domain in full, with the rest retrieved from reference TRBV14 and TRBJ2-1, is EAGVTQFPSHSVIEKGQTVTLRCDPISGHDNLYWYRRVMGKEIKFLLHFVKESKQDESGMPNNRFLAERTGGTYSTLKVQPAELEDSGVYFCASSQADNYNEQFFGPGTRLTVL.

This clonotype has a count of ten or more. The CDR3 sequence is CASSIIAGGINTQYF. In DNA, the CDR3 is TGTGCCAGCAGCATTATAGCGGGAGGGATAAATACGCAGTATTTT. The chain employs TRBV7-3 and TRBJ2-3, with TRBD2 identical over 11 bases. This CDR3 has 15 amino acids. V shed 5 bases and J 7 bases; nucleotides not matched to a gene: 8. Germline V gives CDR1 SGHTA, CDR2 FQGTGA.

This clonotype was seen at least ten times. The CDR3, as DNA: TGTGCCAGCACCCTTCGGTCCAGAGACTATGGCTACACCTTC. The encoded protein is CASTLRSRDYGYTF. The J gene is TRBJ1-2, the V gene TRBV28; D not resolved. Germline assignment: CDR1 MDHEN and CDR2 SYDVKM. This CDR3 has 14 residues. Trimming took off 7 bases at V and 3 bases at J, with 15 bases between the two ends.

This clonotype was counted at least ten times. The chain combines TRBV3-1 with TRBJ2-3; 10 bases align to TRBD2. This CDR3 comprises 17 residues. J was trimmed by 0 bases and V by 1 base; bases with no gene match: 4. The V gene's germline CDR1 is LGHDT and CDR2 YNNKEL (reference sequence). CDR3 amino acids: CASSQALAGESTDTQYF. DNA for the CDR3: TGTGCCAGCAGCCAAGCCCTAGCGGGAGAGAGCACAGATACGCAGTATTTT.

This chain connects TRBV27 to TRBJ2-7; 9 positions agree with TRBD1. This CDR3 region has 14 residues. The J segment lost 5 bases and the V segment lost 7 bases, leaving 9 bases of the junction unmatched. Germline CDR1 reads MNHEY; CDR2 reads SMNVEV (reference sequence). CDR3 residues: CASTNLGQGNEQYF. CDR3 in DNA: TGTGCCAGCACCAACCTGGGACAGGGTAACGAGCAGTACTTC.

The chain carries TRBV4-3 and TRBJ2-7; TRBD2 might be the D (6 bases). Deletions cut 0 bases from V and 7 bases from J, with 16 bases between. From germline, CDR1 is LGHNA and CDR2 YSLEER. The CDR3 loop spans 15 amino acids. The CDR3 coding sequence is TGCGCCAGCAGCCAAGATCAATGGAACCGGGGGGAGCAGTACTTC. This sequence encodes CASSQDQWNRGEQYF.

As regards this clonotype: Possible read error: a much larger clone is one base away. The chain combines TRBV9 with TRBJ2-1, with D tentatively TRBD2 (6 bases). Per the germline V gene, CDR1 is SGDLS and CDR2 is YYNGEE. Trimming shortened V by 0 bases and J by 8 bases, and 15 bases separated the two germline ends. CDR3 length: 15 residues. CDR3 loop: CASSVDRELYDEQFF. For the CDR3, the DNA is TGTGCCAGCAGCGTAGACCGGGAGTTGTACGATGAGCAGTTCTTC.

With respect to this clonotype: At one boundary the junction diverges from the germline segment, which might be a read error. This chain uses TRBV28 with TRBJ2-1; no clear D gene. CDR1 and CDR2 (germline): MDHEN, SYDVKM. This CDR3 is 16 amino acids long. The CDR3 reads CASRLYRFSSYNEQFF. The CDR3 DNA sequence: TGTGCCAGCAGGTTATACCGCTTTTCCTCCTACAATGAGCAGTTCTTC. Supplemented by reference TRBV28 and TRBJ2-1, the full variable domain reads DVKVTQSSRYLVKRTGEKVFLECVQDMDHENMFWYRQDPGLGLRLIYFSYDVKMKEKGDIPEGYSVSREKKERFSLILESASTNQTSMYLCASRLYRFSSYNEQFFGPGTRLTVL.

In this sample, this clonotype turned up many times. The V call is TRBV29-1, the J call TRBJ2-7; TRBD2 agrees at 9 bases. The CDR3 covers 14 residues. Germline CDR1 is SQVTM and CDR2 is ANQGSEA. J lost 1 base, V lost 8 bases, and 9 bases had no gene match. CDR3 sequence reads: CSPSGREGSYEQYF. Written as DNA, the CDR3 is TGCAGCCCGTCCGGGCGGGAGGGTTCCTACGAGCAGTACTTC.

There are many counts of this clonotype. This chain joins TRBV30 and TRBJ2-1; no firm D call. The germline V gene encodes CDR1 GTSNPN and CDR2 SVGIG (reference sequence). Deletions cut 4 bases from V and 9 bases from J, with 22 bases between. This CDR3 contains 15 residues. CDR3 residues: CAWKFVLPGGGEQFF. In nucleotides, the CDR3 is TGTGCCTGGAAATTCGTGCTACCCGGTGGTGGTGAGCAGTTCTTC.

At least ten counts were recorded for this clonotype. This chain joins TRBV12-3 or TRBV12-4 and TRBJ2-3; tentatively, D is TRBD2 (5 bases). The CDR3 has 14 residues. Trimming removed 5 bases from V and 6 bases from J, with 15 bases in between. The DNA of the CDR3 is TGTGCCAGCAGTCTCTGGACTCCGCGGGATACGCAGTATTTT. Amino acids: CASSLWTPRDTQYF.